This T cell receptor (beta chain) was sequenced in a study of spatial heterogeneity in lung cancer. The study's findings and limits: Ubiquitous expanded tumor TCRs were observed in blood more at resection than follow-up.

Indicated time point: sample taken at primary tumor resection. The sequenced material consisted of unsorted whole RNA from tumor, nontumor lung or frozen PBMC. From the 5' RACE reads, TCRdb called clonotypes with MiXCR, one entry per CDR3 protein. This table holds 11,000 to 15,000 distinct CDR3 sequences, more than 10% found once. This clonotype was counted at least ten times. Its antigen remains unidentified. Germline V CDR1 and CDR2: MDHEN, SYDVKM. The CDR3 consists of 14 residues. The germline V and J ends were trimmed by 11 bases and 1 base, with 17 bases remaining between them. This TCR was sampled from a female donor with early-stage non-small cell lung cancer. This rearrangement joins TRBV28 to TRBJ1-1, with no clear D. The sample was PBMCs, taken at surgery. The CDR3 reads CAALRPSGNTEAFF. The DNA of the CDR3 is TGTGCCGCACTCCGGCCGTCGGGGAACACTGAAGCTTTCTTT.